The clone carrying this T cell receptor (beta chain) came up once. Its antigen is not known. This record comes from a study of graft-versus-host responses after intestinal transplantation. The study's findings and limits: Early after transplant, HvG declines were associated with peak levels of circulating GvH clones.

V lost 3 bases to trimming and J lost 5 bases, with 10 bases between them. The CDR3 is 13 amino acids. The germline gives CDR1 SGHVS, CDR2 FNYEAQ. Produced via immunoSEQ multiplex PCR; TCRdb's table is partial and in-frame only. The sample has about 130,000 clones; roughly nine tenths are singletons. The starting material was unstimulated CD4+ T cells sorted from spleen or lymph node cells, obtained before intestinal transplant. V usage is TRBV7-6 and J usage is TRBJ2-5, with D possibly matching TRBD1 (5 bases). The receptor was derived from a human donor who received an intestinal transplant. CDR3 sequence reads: CASSFGAQETQYF. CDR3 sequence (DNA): TGTGCCAGCAGCTTTGGGGCCCAGGAGACCCAGTACTTC.